This TCR beta chain was sequenced for a study of blood T cell repertoires in COVID-19. In the original workflow: Reference gene primer amplification gave estimated nucleated cell counts. Sequencing used immunoSEQ multiplex PCR; TCRdb keeps in-frame clones, though not all of them. The DNA was the basis for D and trimming; V, J and clone size are from that table. The sample has about 140,000 clones; roughly 85% are singletons. The germline CDR1 and CDR2 sequences are SGHDN and FVKESK. Trimming took off 3 bases at V and 2 bases at J, with 16 bases between the two ends. The CDR3 length is 16 residues. Sequencing input: peripheral blood. This clonotype originated in a man aged 45-65 years with acute or convalescent COVID-19. The chain recombines TRBV14 with TRBJ2-5; a weak D match, TRBD2 (6 bases). As DNA, the CDR3 is TGTGCCAGCAGCCATGGGACTCTCCAGTTTCAAGAGACCCAGTACTTC. This gives the protein CASSHGTLQFQETQYF. The entire variable domain, with the rest obtained from reference TRBV14 and TRBJ2-5, is as follows: EAGVTQFPSHSVIEKGQTVTLRCDPISGHDNLYWYRRVMGKEIKFLLHFVKESKQDESGMPNNRFLAERTGGTYSTLKVQPAELEDSGVYFCASSHGTLQFQETQYFGPGTRLLVL.